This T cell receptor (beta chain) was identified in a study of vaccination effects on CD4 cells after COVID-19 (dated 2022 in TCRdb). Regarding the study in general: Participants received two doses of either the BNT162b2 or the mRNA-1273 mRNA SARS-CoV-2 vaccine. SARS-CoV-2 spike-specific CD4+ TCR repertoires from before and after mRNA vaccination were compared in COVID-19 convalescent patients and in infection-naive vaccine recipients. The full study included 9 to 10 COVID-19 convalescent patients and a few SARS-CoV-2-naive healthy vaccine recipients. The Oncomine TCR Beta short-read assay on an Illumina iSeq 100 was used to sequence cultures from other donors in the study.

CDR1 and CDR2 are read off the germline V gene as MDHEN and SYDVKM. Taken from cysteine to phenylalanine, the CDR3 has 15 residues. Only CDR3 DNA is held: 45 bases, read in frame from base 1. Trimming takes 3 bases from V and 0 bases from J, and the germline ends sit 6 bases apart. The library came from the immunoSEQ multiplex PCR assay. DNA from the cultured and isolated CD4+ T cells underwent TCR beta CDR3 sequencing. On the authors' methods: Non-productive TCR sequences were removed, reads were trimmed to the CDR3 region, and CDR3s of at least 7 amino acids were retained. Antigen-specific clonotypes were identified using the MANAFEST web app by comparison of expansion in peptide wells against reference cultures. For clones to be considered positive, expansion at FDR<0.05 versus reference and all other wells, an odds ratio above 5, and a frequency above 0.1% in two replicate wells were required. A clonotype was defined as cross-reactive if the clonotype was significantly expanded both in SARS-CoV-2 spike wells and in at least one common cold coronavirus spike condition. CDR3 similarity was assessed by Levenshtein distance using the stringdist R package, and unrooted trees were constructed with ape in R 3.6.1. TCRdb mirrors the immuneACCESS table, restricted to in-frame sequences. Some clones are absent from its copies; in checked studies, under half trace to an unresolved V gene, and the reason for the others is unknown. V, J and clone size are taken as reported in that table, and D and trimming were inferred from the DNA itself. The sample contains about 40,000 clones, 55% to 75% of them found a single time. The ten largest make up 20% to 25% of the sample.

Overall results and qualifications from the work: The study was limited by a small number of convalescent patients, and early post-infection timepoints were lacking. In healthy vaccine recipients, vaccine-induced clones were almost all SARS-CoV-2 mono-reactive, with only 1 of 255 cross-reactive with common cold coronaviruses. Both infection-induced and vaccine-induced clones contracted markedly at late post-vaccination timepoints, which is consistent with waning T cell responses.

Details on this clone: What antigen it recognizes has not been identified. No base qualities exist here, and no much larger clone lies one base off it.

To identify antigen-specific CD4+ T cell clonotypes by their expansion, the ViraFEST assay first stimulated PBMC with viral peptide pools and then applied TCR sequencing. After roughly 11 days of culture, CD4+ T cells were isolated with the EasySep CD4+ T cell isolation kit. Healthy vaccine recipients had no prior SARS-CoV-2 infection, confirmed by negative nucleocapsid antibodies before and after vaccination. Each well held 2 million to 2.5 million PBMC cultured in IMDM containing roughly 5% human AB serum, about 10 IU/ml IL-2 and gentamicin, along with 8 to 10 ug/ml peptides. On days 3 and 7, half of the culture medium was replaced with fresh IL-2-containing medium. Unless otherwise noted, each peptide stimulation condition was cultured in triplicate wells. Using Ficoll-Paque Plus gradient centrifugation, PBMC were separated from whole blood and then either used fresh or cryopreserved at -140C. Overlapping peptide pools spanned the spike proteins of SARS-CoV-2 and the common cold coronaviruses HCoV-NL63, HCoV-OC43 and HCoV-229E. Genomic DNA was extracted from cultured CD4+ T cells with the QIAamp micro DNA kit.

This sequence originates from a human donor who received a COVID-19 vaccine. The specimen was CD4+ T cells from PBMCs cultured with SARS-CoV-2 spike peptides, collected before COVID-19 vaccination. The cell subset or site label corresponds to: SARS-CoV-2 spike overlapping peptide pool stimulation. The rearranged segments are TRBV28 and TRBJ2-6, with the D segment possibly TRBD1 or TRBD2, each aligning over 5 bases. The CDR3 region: CASSFGGSGANVLTF. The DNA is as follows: TGTGCCAGCAGTTTTGGGGGCTCTGGGGCCAACGTCCTGACTTTC. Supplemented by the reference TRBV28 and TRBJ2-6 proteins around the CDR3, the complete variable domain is DVKVTQSSRYLVKRTGEKVFLECVQDMDHENMFWYRQDPGLGLRLIYFSYDVKMKEKGDIPEGYSVSREKKERFSLILESASTNQTSMYLCASSFGGSGANVLTFGAGSRLTVL.